This T cell receptor (beta chain) was found in a study of cytomegalovirus exposure and HLA in healthy donors. General observations from the study: V- and J-gene trimming in TCR beta was tied to a missense DCLRE1C variant by an analysis performed later.

In regard to this clone: Its antigen is not known.

V gave up 1 base and J gave up 9 bases, with 7 bases separating them. Germline-derived CDR1 and CDR2 are SGHAT and FQNNGV. The CDR3 spans 13 residues. 13 Jbeta primers and 60 Vbeta primers were used for the PCR. Assay: immunoSEQ multiplex PCR; the TCRdb copy retains only in-frame clones and omits some. This sample has under 150,000 clones, with under 80% found just once. The chain recombines TRBV11-2 with TRBJ1-6; TRBD1 is a possible D gene (5 bases). This clonotype originated in a male donor in good health and CMV-seronegative. The material sequenced was PBMCs. The CDR3 coding sequence is TGTGCCAGCAGCTTAGTGGGGGGTTCACCCCTCCACTTT. Translation: CASSLVGGSPLHF. Filled out from reference TRBV11-2 and TRBJ1-6, the complete variable domain reads EAGVAQSPRYKIIEKRQSVAFWCNPISGHATLYWYQQILGQGPKLLIQFQNNGVVDDSQLPKDRFSAERLKGVDSTLKIQPAKLEDSAVYLCASSLVGGSPLHFGNGTRLTVT.